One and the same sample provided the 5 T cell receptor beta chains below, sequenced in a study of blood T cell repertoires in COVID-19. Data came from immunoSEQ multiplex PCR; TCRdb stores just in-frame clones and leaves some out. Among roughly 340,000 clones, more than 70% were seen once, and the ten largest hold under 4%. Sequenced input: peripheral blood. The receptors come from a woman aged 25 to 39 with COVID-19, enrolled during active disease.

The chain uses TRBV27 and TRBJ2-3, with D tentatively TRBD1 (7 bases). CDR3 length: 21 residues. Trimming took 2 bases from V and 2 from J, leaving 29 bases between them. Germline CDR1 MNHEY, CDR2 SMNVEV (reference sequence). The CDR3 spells CASSLRMGGGSGTDHTDTQYF. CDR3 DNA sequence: TGTGCCAGCAGTTTACGTATGGGGGGCGGGTCTGGGACAGATCACACAGATACGCAGTATTTT.

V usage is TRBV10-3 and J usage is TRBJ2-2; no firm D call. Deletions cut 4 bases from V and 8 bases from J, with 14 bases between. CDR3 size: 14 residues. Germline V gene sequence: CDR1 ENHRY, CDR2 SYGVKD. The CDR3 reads CAISVEDPAGELFF. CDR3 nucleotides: TGTGCCATCAGTGTTGAGGATCCCGCTGGGGAGCTGTTTTTT.

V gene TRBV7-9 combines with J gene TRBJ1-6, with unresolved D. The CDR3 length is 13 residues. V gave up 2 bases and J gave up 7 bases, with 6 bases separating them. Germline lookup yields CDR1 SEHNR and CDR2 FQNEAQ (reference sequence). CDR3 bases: TGTGCCAGCAGCTTACCGGGAAATTCACCCCTCCACTTT. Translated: CASSLPGNSPLHF.

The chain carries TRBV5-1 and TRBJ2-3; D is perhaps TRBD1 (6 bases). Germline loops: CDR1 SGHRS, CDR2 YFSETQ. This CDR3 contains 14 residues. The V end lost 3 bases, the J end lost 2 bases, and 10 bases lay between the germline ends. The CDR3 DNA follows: TGCGCCAGCAGCTGGACAGAAATCACAGATACGCAGTATTTT. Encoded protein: CASSWTEITDTQYF.

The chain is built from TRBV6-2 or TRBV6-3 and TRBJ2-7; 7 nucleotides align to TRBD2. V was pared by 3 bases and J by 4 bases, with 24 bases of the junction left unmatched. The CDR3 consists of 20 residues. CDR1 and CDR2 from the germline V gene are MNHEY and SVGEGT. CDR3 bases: TGTGCCAGCAGTTATTCCCCCCAACGACTCGGCAGCGGGGTGTTTTACGAGCAGTACTTC. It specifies CASSYSPQRLGSGVFYEQYF.